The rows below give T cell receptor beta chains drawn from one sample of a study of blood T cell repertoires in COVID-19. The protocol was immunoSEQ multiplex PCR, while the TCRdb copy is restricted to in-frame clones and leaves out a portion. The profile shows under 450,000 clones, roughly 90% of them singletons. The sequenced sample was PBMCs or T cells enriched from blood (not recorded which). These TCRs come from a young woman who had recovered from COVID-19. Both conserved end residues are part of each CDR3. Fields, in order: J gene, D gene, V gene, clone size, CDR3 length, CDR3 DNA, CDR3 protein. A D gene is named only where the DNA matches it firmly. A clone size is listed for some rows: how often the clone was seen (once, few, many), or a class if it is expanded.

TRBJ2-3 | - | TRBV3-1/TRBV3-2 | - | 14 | TGTGCCAGCAGCCAGGGGGCGCTTAAAGATACGCAGTATTTT | CASSQGALKDTQYF
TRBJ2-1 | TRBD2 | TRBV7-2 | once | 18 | TGTGCCAGCAGCTTTGGGGGACTAGCGGGGCACTCCTACAATGAGCAGTTCTTC | CASSFGGLAGHSYNEQFF
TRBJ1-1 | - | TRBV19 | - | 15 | TGTGCCACCACGGGACACTTACTTATGAACACTGAAGCTTTCTTT | CATTGHLLMNTEAFF
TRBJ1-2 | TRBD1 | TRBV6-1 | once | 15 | TGTGCCAGCAGTGAATACGACAGGGGGGGCTATGGCTACACCTTC | CASSEYDRGGYGYTF
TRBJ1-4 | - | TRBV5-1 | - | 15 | TGCGCCAGCAGCGGGGGAGGAGCAACTAATGAAAAACTGTTTTTT | CASSGGGATNEKLFF
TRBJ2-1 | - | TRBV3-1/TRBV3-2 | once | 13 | TGTGCCAGCAGCCAATGGGGGGACGATGAGCAGTTCTTC | CASSQWGDDEQFF
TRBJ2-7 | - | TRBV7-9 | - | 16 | TGTGCCAGCAGCGGACAAGACAGGCGCCACTCCTACGAGCAGTACTTC | CASSGQDRRHSYEQYF
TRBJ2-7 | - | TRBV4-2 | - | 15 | TGTGCCAGCAGCCAAGATCGCGGGGTTTTCAACGAGCAGTACTTC | CASSQDRGVFNEQYF
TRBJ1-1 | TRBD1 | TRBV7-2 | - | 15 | TGTGCCAGCAGCACCCGGGACAGACCGAACACTGAAGCTTTCTTT | CASSTRDRPNTEAFF
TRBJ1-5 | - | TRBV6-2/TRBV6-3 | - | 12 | TGTGCCAGCAGTTATTCGAGTGGGCCCCAGCATTTT | CASSYSSGPQHF